These 7 T cell receptor beta chains were sequenced from one sample in a study of T cell responses to AZD1222 COVID-19 vaccine. The table came from immunoSEQ multiplex PCR; TCRdb's copy has only in-frame clones and leaves some out. The sample table sets out about 140,000 clones. Sequencing was performed on peripheral blood. The receptors derive from an adult in good health.

V and J are TRBV9 and TRBJ2-2; 9 nucleotides agree with TRBD2. Germline V gene lookup returns CDR1 SGDLS and CDR2 YYNGEE. This CDR3 region has 19 residues. V was clipped by 0 bases and J by 4 bases; unmatched bases: 13. CDR3 in DNA: TGTGCCAGCAGCGTAGGTGGGACTAGCCCCTCGAGAGGCACCGGGGAGCTGTTTTTT. It encodes CASSVGGTSPSRGTGELFF.

In nucleotides, the CDR3 is TGTGCCAGCAGCGGGGGGTCTCAGCCCCAGCATTTT. Its translation is CASSGGSQPQHF. The rearrangement uses TRBV28 and TRBJ1-5; maybe TRBD1 (5 bases). Germline-derived CDR1 and CDR2 are MDHEN and SYDVKM. V shed 6 bases and J shed 6 bases, with 9 bases lying between them. The CDR3 totals 12 residues.

The genes are TRBV6-1 and TRBJ1-1; TRBD1 might be the D (5 bases). This CDR3 comprises 13 residues. Germline V gene lookup returns CDR1 MNHNS and CDR2 SASEGT. V was clipped by 10 bases and J by 3 bases, with 15 bases between them. The DNA of the CDR3 is TGTGCCACCAAAGGCAGGGAGGACACTGAAGCTTTCTTT. Translating it yields CATKGREDTEAFF.

V and J are TRBV11-2 and TRBJ2-7, with D perhaps matching TRBD1 (6 bases). Trimming shortened V by 7 bases and J by 0 bases, and 19 bases separated the two germline ends. The germline CDR1 and CDR2 sequences are SGHAT and FQNNGV. This CDR3 is built from 16 residues. CDR3: CASTPLRDMSSYEQYF. As DNA, the CDR3 is TGTGCCAGCACCCCCCTCCGGGACATGAGCTCCTACGAGCAGTACTTC.

The chain carries TRBV7-2 and TRBJ2-3, with TRBD1 identical over 7 bases. With 5 bases clipped from V and 0 bases from J, the junction kept 2 bases outside the gene matches. Germline V CDR1 and CDR2: SGHTA, FQGNSA. The CDR3 consists of 14 residues. CDR3 residues: CASSPDRSTDTQYF. The CDR3 region has the DNA TGTGCCAGCAGCCCGGACAGGAGCACAGATACGCAGTATTTT.

The V call is TRBV9, the J call TRBJ2-7; D unclear. The CDR3 is 16 amino acids. Looked up from germline, CDR1 is SGDLS and CDR2 is YYNGEE. Trimming removed 2 bases from V and 5 bases from J, with 20 bases in between. In nucleotides, the CDR3 is TGTGCCAGCAGCGTTACCGGCGGACCGTACGGAGACGAGCAGTACTTC. As protein: CASSVTGGPYGDEQYF.

V gene TRBV3-1 (or the pseudogene TRBV3-2) combines with J gene TRBJ1-4, with no clear D. CDR3 length: 16 residues. Trimming cost V 5 bases and J 8 bases, with 21 bases left between them. In germline, CDR1 is LGHDT, CDR2 YNNKEL (reference sequence). The CDR3 nucleotides are TGTGCCAGCAGCTCCCGTGGACGGGGAAAGCTCGAAAAACTGTTTTTT. Its protein product is CASSSRGRGKLEKLFF.